The 7 T cell receptor beta chains below were found in one sample sequenced in a study of T-cell reconstitution after alpha-beta-depleted transplantation in children (dated by TCRdb to about 2016). To prepare the library, PCR was applied. The sequencer was an Illumina HiSeq 2500. To normalize quantification of the TCRbeta repertoire, the TCR libraries were built with molecular barcoding that relied on unique molecular identifiers. TCRdb applied fastp at Q25 and MiXCR to the public reads, then kept only in-frame beta chains. Rows are unified per CDR3 protein, each entry keeping the most common DNA and genes. The sample table holds around 80,000 distinct CDR3 sequences, of which 18% were seen once. The ten largest clones capture about 47% of the sample. The meaning of the sample's treatment or condition label: allogeneic hematopoietic cell transplantation with graft depleted of TCRalphabeta T cells and CD19 B cells.

The source was PBMCs, mostly from graft donor cells, collected 360 days after TCRalphabeta/CD19-depleted stem cell transplant. The source is a male patient between 2 and 9 years old who had a stem cell transplant for acute lymphoblastic leukemia, so the T cells may come from the graft donor.

There are many counts of this clonotype. The V call is TRBV24-1, the J call TRBJ2-5; tentatively, D is TRBD2 (6 bases). V was cut by 0 bases and J by 5 bases, with 12 bases left in between. Germline CDR1 is KGHDR and CDR2 is SFDVKD. CDR3 length equals 15 residues. CDR3 region: CATSDLGGLRETQYF. The DNA for the CDR3 is TGTGCCACCAGTGATTTGGGAGGGTTGAGGGAGACCCAGTACTTC.

There are a few counts of this clonotype. The chain combines TRBV4-1 with TRBJ2-1; 10 nucleotides line up with TRBD2. CDR1 and CDR2 from the germline V gene are MGHRA and YSYEKL. Unmatched junction bases numbered 10, after V lost 4 bases and J lost 4 bases. CDR3 length: 17 amino acids. The CDR3 protein is CASSRGLADKYYNEQFF. CDR3 coding DNA: TGCGCCAGCAGCCGCGGACTAGCGGACAAATATTACAATGAGCAGTTCTTC.

The chain recombines TRBV18 with TRBJ2-3; D gene unclear. The germline V gene has CDR1 KGHSH and CDR2 LQKENI. CDR3 size: 14 residues. The germline V and J ends were trimmed by 2 bases and 0 bases, with 6 bases remaining between them. The CDR3 region has the DNA TGTGCCAGCTCACCAGGGCTAAGCACAGATACGCAGTATTTT. It translates to CASSPGLSTDTQYF.

The chain combines TRBV12-3 or TRBV12-4 with TRBJ2-7; TRBD1 aligns across 9 bases. The CDR3 covers 15 residues. V gave up 2 bases and J gave up 2 bases; unmatched junction bases: 4. The CDR3 sequence: CASSLKTGGPYEQYF. The CDR3 nucleotides read TGTGCCAGCAGTTTAAAAACAGGGGGCCCCTACGAGCAGTACTTC.

The chain has TRBV6-1 and TRBJ2-7; 7 bases map to TRBD1. J was trimmed by 0 bases and V by 5 bases; bases with no gene match: 7. This CDR3 has 15 amino acids. CDR1 is MNHNS, CDR2 SASEGT, per germline. The CDR3 DNA reads as TGTGCCAGCAGTAAAACAGGGGTGGGCTCCTACGAGCAGTACTTC. Its translation: CASSKTGVGSYEQYF.

This clonotype has just a few counts. The gene calls are TRBV2 and TRBJ2-1; TRBD1 agrees at 9 bases. The germline CDR1 and CDR2 sequences are SNHLY and FYNNEI. The CDR3 has 16 residues. The V gene end was trimmed by 2 bases and the J gene end by 1 base; junction bases not matched to a gene: 3. CDR3 residues: CASSERQGGSYNEQFF. CDR3 coding DNA: TGTGCCAGCAGTGAAAGACAGGGGGGTTCCTACAATGAGCAGTTCTTC.

The chain employs TRBV20-1 and TRBJ2-1; a weak D match, TRBD2 (6 bases). The CDR3 runs to 14 residues. The germline V gene encodes CDR1 DFQATT and CDR2 SNEGSKA (reference sequence). V was trimmed by 3 bases and J by 2 bases, leaving 11 bases between them. The DNA for the CDR3 is TGCAGTGCTAGTTACGGGAGTCCCTACAATGAGCAGTTCTTC. Protein product: CSASYGSPYNEQFF.